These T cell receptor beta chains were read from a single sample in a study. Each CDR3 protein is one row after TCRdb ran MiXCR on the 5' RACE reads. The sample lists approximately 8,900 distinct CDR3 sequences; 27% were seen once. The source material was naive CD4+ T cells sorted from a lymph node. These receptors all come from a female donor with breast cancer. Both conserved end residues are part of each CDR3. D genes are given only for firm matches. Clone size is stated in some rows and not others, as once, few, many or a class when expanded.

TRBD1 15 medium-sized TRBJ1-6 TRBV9 TGTGCCAGCAGCGTAAGGGACAGGGGAAATTCACCCCTCCACTTT CASSVRDRGNSPLHF
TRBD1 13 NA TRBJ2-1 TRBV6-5 TGTGCCAGCAGCCGCCGACAGGGCGTTGAGCAGTTCTTC CASSRRQGVEQFF
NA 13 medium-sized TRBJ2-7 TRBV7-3 TGTGCCAGCAGCTTAGGTCGCTTAGACGAGCAGTACTTC CASSLGRLDEQYF
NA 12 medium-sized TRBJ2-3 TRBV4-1 TGCGCCAGCAGCCGTCCGGGGAATACGCAGTATTTT CASSRPGNTQYF
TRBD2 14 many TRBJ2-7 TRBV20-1 TGCAGTGCTCATACTAGCGGGAGGCAATACGAGCAGTACTTC CSAHTSGRQYEQYF
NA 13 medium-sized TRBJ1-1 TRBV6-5 TGTGCCAGCAATCTACAGGAGAACACTGAAGCTTTCTTT CASNLQENTEAFF
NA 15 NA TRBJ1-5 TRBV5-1 TGCGCCAGCAGCTTGGAAGGCAGGGTTAGTCAGCCCCAGCATTTT CASSLEGRVSQPQHF
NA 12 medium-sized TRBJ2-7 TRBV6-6 TGTGCCAGCAGTTCCATGACCGACGAGCAGTACTTC CASSSMTDEQYF
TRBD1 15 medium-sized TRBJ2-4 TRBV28 TGTGCCAGCAGTCCCGGGACAGCAAGTACCAACATTCAGTACTTC CASSPGTASTNIQYF
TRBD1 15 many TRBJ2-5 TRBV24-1 TGTGCCACCAGTGATTCGACAGGGGGGGGGGAGACCCAGTACTTC CATSDSTGGGETQYF
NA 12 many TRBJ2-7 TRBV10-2 TGCGCCAGCCGAGGGGACTCCTACGAGCAGTACTTC CASRGDSYEQYF
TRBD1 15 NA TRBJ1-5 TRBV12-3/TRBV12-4 TGTGCCAGCAGTTTTTGGACAGGCGGCAATCAGCCCCAGCATTTT CASSFWTGGNQPQHF
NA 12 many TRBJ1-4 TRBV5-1 TGCGCCAGCCGGGGAGGAAATGAAAAACTGTTTTTT CASRGGNEKLFF
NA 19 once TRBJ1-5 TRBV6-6 TGTGCCAGCAGTTACTCGTTCCAGGGGCCCCTATATAGCAATCAGCCCCAGCATTTT CASSYSFQGPLYSNQPQHF
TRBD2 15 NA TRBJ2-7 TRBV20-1 TGCAGTGCTACCCGTAGCGGGAGGGAAATCTACGAGCAGTACTTC CSATRSGREIYEQYF
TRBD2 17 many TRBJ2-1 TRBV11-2 TGTGCCAGCAGGGGACTAGCGGGAGGGCGGGGATACAATGAGCAGTTCTTC CASRGLAGGRGYNEQFF
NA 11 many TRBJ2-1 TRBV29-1 TGCAGCGCGTCCCGGGACAATGAGCAGTTCTTC CSASRDNEQFF
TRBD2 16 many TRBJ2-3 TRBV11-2 TGTGCCAGCAGCTCCCGCCCTAGCGGGAGAGTTAATACGCAGTATTTT CASSSRPSGRVNTQYF
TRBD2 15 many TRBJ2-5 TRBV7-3 TGTGCCAGCAGCTTAATTGGCGGGGGACAAGAGACCCAGTACTTC CASSLIGGGQETQYF
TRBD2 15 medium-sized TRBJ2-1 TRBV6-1 TGTGCCAGCAGTTATAGCGGGAGGGGATACAATGAGCAGTTCTTC CASSYSGRGYNEQFF
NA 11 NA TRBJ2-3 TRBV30 TGTGCCTGGAGTGCCGGGGATACGCAGTATTTT CAWSAGDTQYF
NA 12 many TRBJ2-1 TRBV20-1 TGCAGTGCTAGAGACCATATCGCTGAGCAGTTCTTC CSARDHIAEQFF
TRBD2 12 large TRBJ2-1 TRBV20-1 TGCAGTGCTAGAGTGGGCGGGAGAGAGCAGTTCTTC CSARVGGREQFF
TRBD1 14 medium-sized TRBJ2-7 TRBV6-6 TGTGCCAGCAGTTCCCCGGGACAGGGCTACGAGCAGTACTTC CASSSPGQGYEQYF
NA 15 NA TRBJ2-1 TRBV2 TGTGCCAGCAGCAGCAGCACCACCTCCTACAATGAGCAGTTCTTC CASSSSTTSYNEQFF
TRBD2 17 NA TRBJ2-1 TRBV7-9 TGTGCCAGCAGCCTACAAGCGGGAGGCAGCTCCTACAATGAGCGGTTCTTC CASSLQAGGSSYNERFF
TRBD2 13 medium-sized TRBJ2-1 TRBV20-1 TGCAGTGCTAGTTTAGCGGGAGTCAATGAGCAGTTCTTC CSASLAGVNEQFF
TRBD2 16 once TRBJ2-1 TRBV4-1 TGCGCCAGCAGCCAAGCGCCCGGGAGGAGCGGCAATGAGCAGTTCTTC CASSQAPGRSGNEQFF
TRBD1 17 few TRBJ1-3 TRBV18 TGTGCCAGCTCACCGCTCCGGGACAGTGGAGATGGAAACACCATATATTTT CASSPLRDSGDGNTIYF
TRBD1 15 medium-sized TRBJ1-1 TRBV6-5 TGTGCCTCCGACTCAGGGGGCAGTTTGAACACTGAAGCTTTCTTT CASDSGGSLNTEAFF
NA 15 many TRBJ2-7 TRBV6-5 TGTGCCAGCAGTTACGGTGGGCCAGGGGCCTACGAGCAGTACTTC CASSYGGPGAYEQYF
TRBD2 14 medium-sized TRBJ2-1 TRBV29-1 TGCAGCGGTACTCGCGGGGGGGGCTACAATGAGCAGTTCTTC CSGTRGGGYNEQFF
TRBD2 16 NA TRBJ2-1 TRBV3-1 TGTGCCAGCAGCCAACCACCTAGCGGAGGATACGATGAGCAGTTCTTC CASSQPPSGGYDEQFF
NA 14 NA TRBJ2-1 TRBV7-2 TGTACCAGCAGCCAGGGGGGGAGGATCCCTGAGCAGTTCTTC CTSSQGGRIPEQFF
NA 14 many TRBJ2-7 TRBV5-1 TGCGCCAGCAGCTTGGTGTTCGGCATGGGGGAGCAGTACTTC CASSLVFGMGEQYF
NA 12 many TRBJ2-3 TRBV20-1 TGCAGTGCTAGAGCTTGGAGCGGGTCGCAGTATTTT CSARAWSGSQYF
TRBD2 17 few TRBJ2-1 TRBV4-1 TGCGCCAGCAGCCAAGAACTGGCGGGAGGCTCCTACAATGAGCAGTTCTTC CASSQELAGGSYNEQFF
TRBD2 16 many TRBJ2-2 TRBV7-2 TGTGCCAGCACCCTCGCGGCTAGCGGGAACACCGGGGAGCTGTTTTTT CASTLAASGNTGELFF
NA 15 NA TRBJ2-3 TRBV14 TGTGCCAGCAGCCAAGTAGCAGGCAGCACAGATACGCAGTATTTT CASSQVAGSTDTQYF
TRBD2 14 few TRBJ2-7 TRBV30 TGTGCCTGGTCCGGGACTAGCGGGAGTTACGAGCAGTACTTC CAWSGTSGSYEQYF
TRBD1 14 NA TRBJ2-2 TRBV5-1 TGCGCCGGCAGCCGGGACAGTCGGACCGGGGAGCTGTTTTTT CAGSRDSRTGELFF
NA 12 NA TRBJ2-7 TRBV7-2 TGTGCCAGCGGCCCGGCCCCCTACGAGCAGTACTTC CASGPAPYEQYF
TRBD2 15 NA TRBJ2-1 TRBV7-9 TGTGCCAGCAGCTTTGGACTAGCAGCCTACAATGAGCAGTTCTTC CASSFGLAAYNEQFF
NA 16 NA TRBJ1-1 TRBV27 TGTGCCAGCAGTCCCGGGGCAGGGTGGTTGAACACTGAAGCTTTCTTT CASSPGAGWLNTEAFF
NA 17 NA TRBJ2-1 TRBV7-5 NA CISVPEALWTNGDEQFF
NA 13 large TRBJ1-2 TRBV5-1 TGCGCCAGCAGCTTGGCCGGAAGGTCTGGCTACACCTTC CASSLAGRSGYTF
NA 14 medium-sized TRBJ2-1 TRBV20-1 TGCAGTGCTAGCTACCCTTGGGTTGGCGGTTTGGTGTTCTTC CSASYPWVGGLVFF
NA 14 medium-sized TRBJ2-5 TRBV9 TGTGCCAGCAGCGTAGGCGGTATCGGGGAGACCCAGTACTTC CASSVGGIGETQYF
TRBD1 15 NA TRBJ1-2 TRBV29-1 TGCAGCGTTGAATGGGTCGGACAGGGGGCGCGTGGCTACACCTTC CSVEWVGQGARGYTF
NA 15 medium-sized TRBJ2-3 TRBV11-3 TGTGCCAGCAGCTCGGGGACCCCCGGTAGGGATACGCAGTATTTT CASSSGTPGRDTQYF
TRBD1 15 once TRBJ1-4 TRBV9 TGTGCCAGCAGCGAGGGGGGACAGGGAGGTGAAAAACTGTTTTTT CASSEGGQGGEKLFF
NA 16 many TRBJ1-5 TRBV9 TGTGCCAGCAGTCCAAGCAGGGGAGGGTTCAATCAGCCCCAGCATTTT CASSPSRGGFNQPQHF
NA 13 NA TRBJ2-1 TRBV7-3 TGTGCCGGCAGCACCGGACCTAACAATGAGCAGTTCTTC CAGSTGPNNEQFF
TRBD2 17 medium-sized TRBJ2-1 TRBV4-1 TGCGCCAGCAGCCCGAAGCGTGCTAGCGGGAGATTCAATGAGCAGTTCTTC CASSPKRASGRFNEQFF
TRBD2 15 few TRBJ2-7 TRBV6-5 TGTGCCAGCAGCGCGGGACTAGCGGAAACCTACGAGCAGTACTTC CASSAGLAETYEQYF
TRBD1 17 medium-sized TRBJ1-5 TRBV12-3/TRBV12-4 TGTGCCAGCAGCCGAAGGGGGACAGCTTATAGCAATCAGCCCCAGCATTTT CASSRRGTAYSNQPQHF
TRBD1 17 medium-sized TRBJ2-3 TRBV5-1 TGCGCCAGCAGCACCCGAGGACAGGGCCGGGTTGCAGATACGCAGTATTTT CASSTRGQGRVADTQYF
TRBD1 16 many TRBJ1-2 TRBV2 TGTGCCAGCAAGGCCGAACAGGGGGCCGCTAACTATGGCTACACCTTC CASKAEQGAANYGYTF
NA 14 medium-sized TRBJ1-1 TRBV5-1 TGCGCCAGCAGCTCCCTGGGAGGGGGCACTGAAGCTTTCTTT CASSSLGGGTEAFF